The 17 T cell receptor beta chains given below trace back to one sample, sequenced in a study of metastatic and nonmetastatic thyroid tumors. Prior to thyroid surgery, none of the patients had received any treatment. Using MiXCR, TCRdb re-called clones from the PCR reads. The sample contains about 38,000 clones, 20% to 30% of which appear only once. The material sequenced was blood. The origin of the receptors is a female donor with papillary thyroid cancer or a benign thyroid nodule (not recorded which). Some clones in this sample may be carry-over from other donors' samples.

The V call is TRBV5-1, the J call TRBJ2-1, with TRBD1 matching over 9 bases. The CDR3 length is 16 residues. Germline loops: CDR1 SGHRS, CDR2 YFSETQ. Trimming took 0 bases from V and 16 from J; bases not matched to a gene: 17. The CDR3 DNA is TGCGCCAGCAGCTTGGAAGGGGGACAGGGAGGGACCCGGGAATTCTTC. It translates to CASSLEGGQGGTREFF.

The V gene is TRBV7-3, the J gene TRBJ2-7, with 9 bases that match TRBD1. Trimming took 6 bases from V and 3 from J; bases not matched to a gene: 9. The CDR3 loop spans 15 amino acids. CDR1 SGHTA and CDR2 FQGTGA come from the germline V gene. The CDR3 loop reads CASSYSRTGDYEQYV. CDR3 DNA sequence: TGTGCCAGCAGTTACTCGAGGACAGGGGACTACGAGCAGTACGTC.

This clone was detected many times. A read error may explain this, as a much larger clone is one base away. Distinct nucleotide sequences in the sample also encode this CDR3. The rearrangement links TRBV25-1 to TRBJ2-2, with D unresolved. CDR3 length: 13 residues. Germline assignment: CDR1 MGHDK and CDR2 SYGVNS. The CDR3 loop reads CAISSRDTGELFF. In DNA form, the CDR3 reads TGTGCCATCAGTTCTCGGGACACCGGGGAGCTGTTTTTT.

This clone occurred a few times. This chain connects TRBV30 to TRBJ1-4; D ambiguous. The V end was cut by 1 base, the J end by 8 bases, with 17 bases between. Germline lookup yields CDR1 GTSNPN and CDR2 SVGIG (reference sequence). The CDR3 runs 15 residues. CDR3 protein: CAWSDMGGFVEKLFF. The CDR3 bases are TGTGCCTGGAGTGACATGGGAGGGTTTGTGGAAAAACTGTTTTTT.

This clone was seen repeatedly, ten times or more. A much larger clone lies one base from this, so it may be a read error. This rearrangement joins TRBV29-1 to TRBJ2-1; D possibly corresponds to TRBD2 (6 bases). Germline CDR1 is SQVTM and CDR2 is ANQGSEA. V was trimmed by 3 bases and J by 5 bases, leaving 20 bases between them. The CDR3 runs 16 residues. CDR3 region: CSVDLVGTGYNNEQFF. CDR3 bases: TGCAGCGTTGATCTTGTTGGGACTGGTTACAACAATGAGCAGTTCTTC.

The V and J genes are TRBV6-9 and TRBJ2-4; no firm D call. CDR3 size: 11 residues. Germline CDR1 reads MNHGY; CDR2 reads SVAAGI. V dropped 3 bases and J dropped 9 bases, with 6 bases sitting between them. The DNA of the CDR3 is TGTGCCAGCAGTTACGGAAGCATTCAGTACTTC. Its protein is CASSYGSIQYF.

The V gene is TRBV7-2, the J gene TRBJ1-5; possibly TRBD1 for D (5 bases). V lost 1 base to trimming and J lost 4 bases, with 11 bases between them. The CDR3 consists of 15 residues. Germline values: CDR1 SGHTA, CDR2 FQGNSA. The CDR3 protein is CASSLGLTANQPQHF. In nucleotides, the CDR3 is TGTGCCAGCAGCTTAGGTTTGACAGCGAATCAGCCCCAGCATTTT.

This chain joins TRBV2 and TRBJ1-1, with 7 bases aligning to TRBD1. The germline V gene has CDR1 SNHLY and CDR2 FYNNEI. V dropped 10 bases and J dropped 5; count of bases not matched to a gene: 7. The CDR3 spans 12 residues. For the CDR3, the DNA is TGTGCCATCTCCGACAGGGTGACTGAAGCTTTCTTT. Translated: CAISDRVTEAFF. Looking up the rest from reference TRBV2 and TRBJ1-1 gives the full variable domain: EPEVTQTPSHQVTQMGQEVILRCVPISNHLYFYWYRQILGQKVEFLVSFYNNEISEKSEIFDDQFSVERPDGSNFTLKIRSTKLEDSAMYFCAISDRVTEAFFGQGTRLTVV.

This clone has just a few counts. V and J are TRBV29-1 and TRBJ2-1; 7 bases match TRBD1. V was pared by 5 bases and J by 6 bases, with 4 bases of the junction left unmatched. The CDR3 runs 12 residues. Germline CDR1 is SQVTM and CDR2 is ANQGSEA. The CDR3 protein is CSVRAGGNEQFF. The CDR3 DNA follows: TGCAGCGTTCGAGCAGGGGGCAATGAGCAGTTCTTC.

This clone has more than one count but fewer than ten. The chain is built from TRBV7-8 and TRBJ1-1; 7 positions agree with TRBD1. CDR1 and CDR2 (germline): SGHVS, FQNEAQ. Germline trimming cut 1 base from V and 3 bases from J; bases unmatched to any gene: 2. The CDR3 spans 14 residues. The CDR3 DNA reads TGTGCCAGCAGCTTAGAGACAGGGTACACTGAAGCTTTCTTT. Translating gives CASSLETGYTEAFF.

The chain joins TRBV11-2 to TRBJ2-7, with D possibly being TRBD2 (5 bases). Deletions cut 5 bases from V and 1 base from J, with 15 bases between. The CDR3 totals 15 residues. The germline CDR1 and CDR2 sequences are SGHAT and FQNNGV. DNA of the CDR3: TGTGCCAGCAGCCCCCCGGGATTTGGGTCCTACGAGCAGTACTTC. Its translation: CASSPPGFGSYEQYF.

This clone was counted at least ten times. The chain combines TRBV29-1 with TRBJ1-1, with D uncertain. The CDR3 is 11 residues long. From germline, CDR1 is SQVTM and CDR2 ANQGSEA. The ends were cut back, 7 bases at V and 0 bases at J, with 6 bases in the middle. CDR3 DNA: TGCAGCGCGGTTGTGAACACTGAAGCTTTCTTT. This codes for CSAVVNTEAFF.

This clone was counted only a few times. This chain uses TRBV4-3 with TRBJ1-1; D is undetermined. V was trimmed by 0 bases and J by 4 bases, leaving 21 bases between them. The CDR3 spans 18 residues. Germline CDR1 is LGHNA and CDR2 is YSLEER. CDR3 loop: CASSQDLGSSSAGTEAFF. DNA for the CDR3: TGCGCCAGCAGCCAAGATCTCGGCAGTTCATCGGCGGGCACTGAAGCTTTCTTT.

This rearrangement joins TRBV10-3 to TRBJ2-2; the match to TRBD1 covers 7 bases. The CDR3 is 16 residues long. The junction had 9 bases not matched to a gene; V was cut back by 4 bases and J by 4 bases. CDR1 and CDR2 from the germline V gene are ENHRY and SYGVKD. The CDR3: CAISGPGQWLTGELFF. The CDR3 region has the DNA TGTGCCATCAGTGGACCGGGACAGTGGCTCACCGGGGAGCTGTTTTTT.

This rearrangement joins TRBV2 to TRBJ2-7; 7 positions agree with TRBD2. Germline assignment: CDR1 SNHLY and CDR2 FYNNEI. Trimming took 3 bases from V and 7 from J; bases not matched to a gene: 9. The CDR3 spans 14 residues. The CDR3 coding sequence is TGTGCCAGCAGTGATCCCCAGTGGGAGGGGGAGCAGTACTTC. Protein sequence: CASSDPQWEGEQYF.

This clone was counted many times. The chain has TRBV6-1 and TRBJ2-5; tentatively, D is TRBD1 (6 bases). The V end was cut by 8 bases, the J end by 2 bases, with 12 bases between. CDR1 is MNHNS and CDR2 is SASEGT in the germline V gene. The CDR3 is 13 residues long. This chain's CDR3 is CASSSTGQETQYF. CDR3 in DNA: TGTGCCAGCTCATCCACAGGGCAAGAGACCCAGTACTTC.

In its sample, this clone was seen many times. One end of the junction does not line up with germline, which may come from a read error. The J gene is TRBJ1-2, the V gene TRBV7-8; 10 bases align to TRBD1. The length of the CDR3 is 19 residues. The germline CDR1 and CDR2 sequences are SGHVS and FQNEAQ. The CDR3 DNA reads as TGTGCCAGCAGCTTATCCTTCGGGACAGGGGAACGGGGTAACTATGGCCACACCTTC. It translates to CASSLSFGTGERGNYGHTF. Full variable domain (missing parts from reference TRBV7-8 and TRBJ1-2): GAGVSQSPRYKVAKRGQDVALRCDPISGHVSLFWYQQALGQGPEFLTYFQNEAQLDKSGLPSDRFFAERPEGSVSTLKIQRTQQEDSAVYLCASSLSFGTGERGNYGHTFGSGTRLTVV.